Below are 3 T cell receptor beta chains sequenced from a single sample in a study of a mutant IDH1 vaccine in newly diagnosed glioma. Time point reported: baseline, week 1 (first vaccination visit). Treatment of the sample: pre-vaccination baseline after standard-of-care therapy. Repertoires were generated with immunoSEQ multiplex PCR, while TCRdb's copy carries only in-frame clones and drops some. The sample carries just under 95,000 clones, under 90% recorded once. Sequencing used PBMCs, obtained from a glioma patient treated with radiotherapy, temozolomide or both. Receptors originate from a woman in her 50s with glioma.

The rearrangement joins TRBV29-1 to TRBJ2-5, with D unclear. V lost 5 bases to trimming and J lost 0 bases, with 13 bases between them. Germline CDR1 is SQVTM and CDR2 is ANQGSEA. CDR3 size: 14 residues. CDR3 in amino acids: CSVREDGDQETQYF. CDR3 nucleotides: TGCAGCGTTCGCGAGGATGGGGACCAAGAGACCCAGTACTTC.

This clone is a singleton in its sample. This chain joins TRBV5-4 and TRBJ1-6; maybe TRBD1 (6 bases). The CDR3 runs 15 residues. The V gene's germline CDR1 is SGHNT and CDR2 YYREEE (reference sequence). V lost 4 bases and J 6 bases, leaving 14 bases between the germline ends. CDR3 in DNA: TGTGCCAGCAGCCTCACGACAGGCGGTAATTCACCCCTCCACTTT. Encoded protein: CASSLTTGGNSPLHF.

This clone showed up just once. The chain uses TRBV6-4 and TRBJ1-6; D is undetermined. The CDR3 sequence is 15 residues long. The ends were cut back, 3 bases at V and 5 bases at J, with 11 bases in the middle. CDR1 and CDR2 (germline): MRHNA, SNTAGT. CDR3 loop: CASSESGTNNSPLHF. The CDR3 DNA is TGTGCCAGCAGTGAGTCAGGCACTAATAATTCACCCCTCCACTTT.